Presented here are 8 T cell receptor beta chains from one specimen sequenced in a study of PD-L1 blockade in urothelial cancer. Clones were sequenced by immunoSEQ multiplex PCR, and TCRdb holds only the in-frame ones, with some missing. The sample yields some 24,000 clones, approximately 84% seen once. Specimen: PBMCs, collected around atezolizumab (anti-PD-L1) treatment. The receptors derive from a man aged 65-85 years with urothelial cancer.

The V gene is TRBV5-1, the J gene TRBJ2-7; possibly TRBD2 for D (5 bases). Germline V gives CDR1 SGHRS, CDR2 YFSETQ. The CDR3 consists of 13 residues. Trimming left V 2 bases short and J 5 bases short, with 11 bases between. DNA for the CDR3: TGCGCCAGCAGCTTCGGTCGGGGAAACGAGCAGTACTTC. It yields the protein CASSFGRGNEQYF.

V and J are TRBV19 and TRBJ1-2, with D hard to call. Germline V gene data show CDR1 as LNHDA and CDR2 as SQIVND (reference sequence). The CDR3 spans 15 residues. Trimming cost V 5 bases and J 0 bases, with 13 bases left between them. The CDR3 sequence is CASSPGFPSNYGYTF. The CDR3 region has the DNA TGTGCCAGTAGTCCCGGTTTCCCTTCTAACTATGGCTACACCTTC.

V is TRBV11-2 and J is TRBJ2-5; TRBD1 agrees at 10 bases. The CDR3 runs to 15 residues. V was clipped by 4 bases and J by 5 bases; unmatched bases: 7. The germline gives CDR1 SGHAT, CDR2 FQNNGV. The CDR3 coding sequence is TGTGCCAGCAGCTACACGACAGGGGGCGGTGAGACCCAGTACTTC. Translating it yields CASSYTTGGGETQYF.

There are a few counts of this clone. The chain joins TRBV28 to TRBJ2-1, with 8 bases matching TRBD2. J was trimmed by 7 bases and V by 7 bases; bases with no gene match: 9. The CDR3 is 14 amino acids. Germline values: CDR1 MDHEN, CDR2 SYDVKM. The CDR3 DNA reads as TGTGCCAGCACGCTTTGGCGGGGGGTTAATGAGCAGTTCTTC. Protein sequence: CASTLWRGVNEQFF. Filled out from reference TRBV28 and TRBJ2-1, the complete variable domain reads DVKVTQSSRYLVKRTGEKVFLECVQDMDHENMFWYRQDPGLGLRLIYFSYDVKMKEKGDIPEGYSVSREKKERFSLILESASTNQTSMYLCASTLWRGVNEQFFGPGTRLTVL.

V and J are TRBV2 and TRBJ2-4, with TRBD1 matching 8 bases. The length of the CDR3 is 15 residues. J gave up 5 bases and V 3 bases, and 6 bases lay outside the gene matches. Germline V CDR1 and CDR2: SNHLY, FYNNEI. The CDR3 spells CASSEDRDGENIQYF. The DNA for the CDR3 is TGTGCCAGCAGTGAGGACAGGGATGGGGAAAACATTCAGTACTTC.

The genes are TRBV25-1 and TRBJ2-3; 8 bases are shared with TRBD1. The CDR3 extends over 16 amino acids. After removal of 5 bases from V and 3 bases from J, the junction contained 10 bases not matched to a gene. From germline, CDR1 is MGHDK and CDR2 SYGVNS. Written as DNA, the CDR3 is TGTGCCAGCAGTCCCCCGACAGGGGTGGGGACAGATACGCAGTATTTT. The encoded protein is CASSPPTGVGTDTQYF.

The genes are TRBV28 and TRBJ1-2; D is undetermined. The CDR3 spans 13 residues. Trimming pared 2 bases from V and 4 bases from J, leaving 8 bases between. From germline, CDR1 is MDHEN and CDR2 SYDVKM. This chain's CDR3 is CASSLAGPYGYTF. The CDR3 DNA is TGTGCCAGCAGTTTAGCGGGCCCCTATGGCTACACCTTC.

CDR3: CASRRDSYEQYF. CDR3 nucleotide sequence: TGTGCCAGCAGACGGGACAGCTACGAGCAGTACTTC. The chain combines TRBV2 with TRBJ2-7; TRBD1 aligns across 7 bases. There are 12 residues in the CDR3. The V and J ends lost 6 bases and 3 bases, in that order; junction bases with no gene match: 2. Germline CDR1 is SNHLY and CDR2 is FYNNEI.